What follows is one T cell receptor (beta chain) and its context. Antigen unknown. These data come from a study of shared clonotypes between healthy human individuals. About the study: Every donor yielded three CD4 naive, three CD4 memory, two CD8 naive and one CD8 memory plate.

Germline V gene data show CDR1 as SGHTA and CDR2 as FQGNSA. The V segment lost 5 bases and the J segment 4 bases; nucleotides outside the gene matches: 8. The CDR3 runs 15 residues. The protocol was immunoSEQ multiplex PCR, while the TCRdb copy is restricted to in-frame clones and leaves out a portion. The top ten clones hold under 0.45% of a sample with 2 million to 2.5 million clones, approximately 95% of them seen once. General study points: Non-shared clonotypes had lower generation probabilities than those shared by all four donors. Memory subsets generally showed lower estimated richness than naive subsets.

The chain couples TRBV7-2 to TRBJ2-7; 10 bases map to TRBD1. The source is a young man in good health. Some clones in this sample may be carry-over from other donors' samples. The sequencing input was naive CD4+ T cells from PBMCs. Subset: CD45RA+ positively selected. This CDR3 reads CASSGTGQGLYEQYF. DNA of the CDR3: TGTGCCAGCAGCGGTACGGGACAGGGGCTTTACGAGCAGTACTTC.